Sequencing of this TCR beta chain was carried out in a study of T cell responses to AZD1222 COVID-19 vaccine. Whole-study findings and limits: Scientists sampled the repertoires only once the peak T cell response had passed.

With respect to this clone: Its matching antigen is unknown.

Clones were sequenced by immunoSEQ multiplex PCR, and TCRdb holds only the in-frame ones, with some missing. Here the sample spans about 75,000 clones, about 87% being singletons. CDR1 is SGHAT, CDR2 FQDESV, per germline (reference sequence). There are 14 residues in the CDR3. V dropped 1 base and J dropped 2 bases, with 8 bases sitting between them. The V gene is TRBV11-1, the J gene TRBJ1-2; D not certain. Sequencing used peripheral blood, obtained 28 days after the second dose of the MenACWY control vaccine. The clonotype originates from an adult who received the MenACWY meningococcal vaccine as a control. The CDR3 DNA reads TGTGCCAGCAGCTTAGACCCGACGAACTATGGCTACACCTTC. It specifies CASSLDPTNYGYTF.